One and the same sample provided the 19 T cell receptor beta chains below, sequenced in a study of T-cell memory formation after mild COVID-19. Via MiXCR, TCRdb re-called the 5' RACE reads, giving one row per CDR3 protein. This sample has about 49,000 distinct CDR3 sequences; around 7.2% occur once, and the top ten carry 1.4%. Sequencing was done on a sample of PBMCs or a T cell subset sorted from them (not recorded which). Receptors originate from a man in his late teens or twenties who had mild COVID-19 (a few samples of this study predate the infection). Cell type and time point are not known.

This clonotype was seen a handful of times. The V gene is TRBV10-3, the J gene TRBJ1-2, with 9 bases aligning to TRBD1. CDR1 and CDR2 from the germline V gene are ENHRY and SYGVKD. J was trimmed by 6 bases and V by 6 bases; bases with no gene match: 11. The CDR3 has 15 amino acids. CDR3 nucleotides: TGTGCCATCAGCCCCCGGGACAGGGATCGGGATGGCTACACCTTC. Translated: CAISPRDRDRDGYTF.

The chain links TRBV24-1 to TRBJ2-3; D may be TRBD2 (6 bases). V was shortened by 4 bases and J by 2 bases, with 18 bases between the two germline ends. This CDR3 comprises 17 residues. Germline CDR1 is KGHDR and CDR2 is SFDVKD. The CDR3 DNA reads TGTGCCACCAGTGACGATAGCGGAAAGTCGCACACAGATACGCAGTATTTT. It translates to CATSDDSGKSHTDTQYF.

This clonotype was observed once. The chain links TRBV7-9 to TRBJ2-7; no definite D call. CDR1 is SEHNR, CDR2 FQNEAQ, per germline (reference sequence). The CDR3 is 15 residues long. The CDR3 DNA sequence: TGTGACAGCAGCTTAGGGCCAGCCCAACCCTACGAGCAGTACGTC. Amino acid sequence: CDSSLGPAQPYEQYV.

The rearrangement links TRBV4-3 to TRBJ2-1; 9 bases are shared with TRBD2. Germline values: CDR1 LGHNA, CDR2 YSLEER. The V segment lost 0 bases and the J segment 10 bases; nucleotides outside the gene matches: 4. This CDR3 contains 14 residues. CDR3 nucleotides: TGCGCCAGCAGCCAAGATGGGCTAGCGGGAGAGCAGTTCTTC. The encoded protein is CASSQDGLAGEQFF.

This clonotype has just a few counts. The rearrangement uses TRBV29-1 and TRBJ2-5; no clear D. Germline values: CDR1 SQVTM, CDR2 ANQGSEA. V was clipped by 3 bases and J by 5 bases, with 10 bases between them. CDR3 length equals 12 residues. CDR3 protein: CSVEEARETQYF. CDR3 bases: TGCAGCGTTGAGGAAGCGCGGGAGACCCAGTACTTC. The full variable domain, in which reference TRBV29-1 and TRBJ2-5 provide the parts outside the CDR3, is SAVISQKPSRDICQRGTSLTIQCQVDSQVTMMFWYRQQPGQSLTLIATANQGSEATYESGFVIDKFPISRPNLTFSTLTVSNMSPEDSSIYLCSVEEARETQYFGPGTRLLVL.

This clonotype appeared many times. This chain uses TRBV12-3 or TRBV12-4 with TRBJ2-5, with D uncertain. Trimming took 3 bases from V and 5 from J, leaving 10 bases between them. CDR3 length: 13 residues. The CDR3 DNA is TGTGCCAGCAGTTTCTTACAGAGGGAGACCCAGTACTTC. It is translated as CASSFLQRETQYF.

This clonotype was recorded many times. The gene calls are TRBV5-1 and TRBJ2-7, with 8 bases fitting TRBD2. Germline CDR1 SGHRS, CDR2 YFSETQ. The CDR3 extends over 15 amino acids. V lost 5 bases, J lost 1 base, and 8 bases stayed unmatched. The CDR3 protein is CASRLASGRSYEQYF. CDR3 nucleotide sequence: TGCGCCAGCAGACTGGCTAGCGGGCGATCCTACGAGCAGTACTTC.

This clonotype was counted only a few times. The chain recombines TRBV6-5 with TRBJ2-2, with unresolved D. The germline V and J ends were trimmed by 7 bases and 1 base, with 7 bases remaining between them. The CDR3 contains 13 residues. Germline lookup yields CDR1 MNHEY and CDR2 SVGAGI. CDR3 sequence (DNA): TGTGCCAGCAAACACCAGAACACCGGGGAGCTGTTTTTT. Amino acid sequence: CASKHQNTGELFF.

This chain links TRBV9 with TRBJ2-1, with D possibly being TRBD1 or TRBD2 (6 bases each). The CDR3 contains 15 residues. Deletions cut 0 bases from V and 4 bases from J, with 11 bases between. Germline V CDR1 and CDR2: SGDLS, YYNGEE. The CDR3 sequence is CASSVGGGYYNEQFF. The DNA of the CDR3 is TGTGCCAGCAGCGTAGGAGGGGGGTATTACAATGAGCAGTTCTTC.

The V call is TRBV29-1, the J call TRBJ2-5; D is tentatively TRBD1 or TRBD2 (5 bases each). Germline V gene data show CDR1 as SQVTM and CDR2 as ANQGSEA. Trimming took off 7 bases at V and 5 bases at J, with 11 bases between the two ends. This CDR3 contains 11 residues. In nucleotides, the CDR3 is TGCAGCGCCCCAGAGGGGGAGACCCAGTACTTC. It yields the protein CSAPEGETQYF.

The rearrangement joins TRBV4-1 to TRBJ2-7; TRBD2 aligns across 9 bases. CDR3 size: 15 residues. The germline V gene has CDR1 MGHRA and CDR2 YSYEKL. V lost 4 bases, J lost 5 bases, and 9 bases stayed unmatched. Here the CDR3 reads CASSPYSGSKDEQYF. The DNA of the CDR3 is TGCGCCAGCAGCCCATATAGCGGGAGTAAAGACGAGCAGTACTTC.

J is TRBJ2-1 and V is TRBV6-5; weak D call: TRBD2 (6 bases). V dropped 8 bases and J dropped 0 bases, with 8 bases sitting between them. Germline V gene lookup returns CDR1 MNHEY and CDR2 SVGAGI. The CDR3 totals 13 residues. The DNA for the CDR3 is TGTGCCAGCCGGAGGGACTCCTACAATGAGCAGTTCTTC. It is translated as CASRRDSYNEQFF.

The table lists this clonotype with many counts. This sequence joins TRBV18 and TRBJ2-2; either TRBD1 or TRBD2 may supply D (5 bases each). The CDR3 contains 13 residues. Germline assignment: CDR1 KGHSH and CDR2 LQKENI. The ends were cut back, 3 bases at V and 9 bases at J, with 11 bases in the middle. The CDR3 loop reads CASSPGPRRELFF. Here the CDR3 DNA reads TGTGCCAGCTCACCGGGACCCCGGAGGGAGCTGTTTTTT.

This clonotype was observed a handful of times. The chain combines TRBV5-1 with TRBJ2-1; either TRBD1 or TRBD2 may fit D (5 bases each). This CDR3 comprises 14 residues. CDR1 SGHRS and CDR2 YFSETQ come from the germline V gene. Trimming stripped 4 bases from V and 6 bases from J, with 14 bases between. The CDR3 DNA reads TGCGCCAGCAGCGAGACGTCAGGGAGCAATGAGCAGTTCTTC. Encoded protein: CASSETSGSNEQFF.

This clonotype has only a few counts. The CDR3 loop is CASSLGLAGRGEQYV. The CDR3 nucleotides read TGTGCCAGCAGCTTGGGACTAGCGGGGCGTGGGGAGCAGTACGTC. The V gene is TRBV12-3 or TRBV12-4, the J gene TRBJ2-7; 13 positions match TRBD2. V shed 6 bases, J shed 7 bases, and the junction held 9 bases outside the gene matches. CDR3 size: 15 residues.

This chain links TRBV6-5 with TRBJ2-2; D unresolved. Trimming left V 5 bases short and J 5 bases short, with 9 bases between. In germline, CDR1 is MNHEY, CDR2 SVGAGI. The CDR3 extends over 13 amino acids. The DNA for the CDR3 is TGTGCCAGCAGTCGATATCTAACCGGGGAGCTGTTTTTT. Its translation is CASSRYLTGELFF.

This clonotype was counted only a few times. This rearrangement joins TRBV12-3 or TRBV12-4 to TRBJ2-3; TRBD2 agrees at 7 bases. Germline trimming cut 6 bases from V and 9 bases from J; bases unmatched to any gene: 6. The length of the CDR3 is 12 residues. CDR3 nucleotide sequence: TGTGCCAGCAGCCGGGACTACCAAACGCAGTATTTT. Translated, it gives CASSRDYQTQYF.

In DNA, the CDR3 is TGTGCCAGCAGCCCAGTCCGGACCTATGGCTACACCTTC. Translated, it gives CASSPVRTYGYTF. This chain links TRBV5-6 with TRBJ1-2, with D unresolved. Germline V lookup: CDR1 SGHDT, CDR2 YYEEEE. Trimming took off 4 bases at V and 4 bases at J, with 11 bases between the two ends. This CDR3 comprises 13 residues.

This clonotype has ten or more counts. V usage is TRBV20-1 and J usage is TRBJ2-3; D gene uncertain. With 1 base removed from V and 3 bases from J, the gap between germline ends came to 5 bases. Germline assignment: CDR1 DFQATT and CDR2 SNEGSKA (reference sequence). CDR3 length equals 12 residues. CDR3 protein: CSARVRTDTQYF. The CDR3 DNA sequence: TGCAGTGCTAGAGTACGGACAGATACGCAGTATTTT.